The clone carrying this TCR beta chain was counted many times. This entry comes from a study of early T cells in non-severe SARS-CoV-2 infection. Overall study: The sequenced material was bulk RNA from unsorted whole blood, and its chains were unpaired.

The germline CDR1 and CDR2 sequences are SGHAT and FQNNGV. The trim removed 4 bases at V and 2 bases at J, leaving 5 bases unmatched. The CDR3 is 16 residues long. TCRdb processed the 5' RACE reads anew with MiXCR; each CDR3 protein has one entry. The sample includes about 110,000 distinct CDR3 sequences, roughly an eighth of them seen just once. The source is an adult who was a healthcare worker with PCR-confirmed SARS-CoV-2 infection or an uninfected control (not recorded which). Input material: whole blood. The V call is TRBV11-2, the J call TRBJ2-1; 10 nucleotides line up with TRBD1. The CDR3 reads CASSSRDRGPYNEQFF. CDR3 DNA sequence: TGTGCCAGCAGCTCACGGGACAGGGGCCCCTACAATGAGCAGTTCTTC.